The 27 T cell receptor beta chains listed next were all sequenced from one sample in a study of PD-1 blockade in classical Hodgkin lymphoma (dated by TCRdb to 2018 to 2021). In light of the paper, this sample's time point label describes: cycle 4 day 1 (C4D1), after 6 weeks of nivolumab. Every trial patient had relapsed after autologous stem cell transplantation, and cohorts A, B and C differed in prior brentuximab vedotin exposure. Using a Miltenyi CD4+ T cell isolation kit, CD4+ T cells were purified from thawed PBMCs through magnetic negative selection. The library was obtained by the immunoSEQ multiplex PCR assay. TCRdb carries this immuneACCESS record with in-frame sequences only. Its versions omit some clonotypes, under half of them owing to an unresolved V gene in the studies checked, with the rest unexplained. A total of about 27,000 clones appear in this sample, around 85% of them only once. The ten largest account for 2% to 2.5% of the sample.

Specimen: CD4+ T cells from blood, collected before the fourth cycle of nivolumab. All receptors come from a human donor with classical Hodgkin lymphoma.

The rearrangement links TRBV10-3 to TRBJ2-6, with D perhaps matching TRBD1 (5 bases). V was pared by 6 bases and J by 3 bases, with 15 bases between. Germline assignment: CDR1 ENHRY and CDR2 SYGVKD. The CDR3 sequence is 16 residues long. CDR3 sequence reads: CAISTQGASGANVLTF. The CDR3 coding sequence is TGTGCCATCAGCACCCAAGGGGCCAGTGGGGCCAACGTCCTGACTTTC.

The chain couples TRBV4-1 to TRBJ2-3, with 10 bases identical to TRBD2. The CDR3 has 16 amino acids. The V segment lost 0 bases and the J segment 3 bases; nucleotides outside the gene matches: 3. Germline V CDR1 and CDR2: MGHRA, YSYEKL. CDR3 bases: TGCGCCAGCAGCCAAGATACTAGCGGGATTACAGATACGCAGTATTTT. Protein sequence: CASSQDTSGITDTQYF.

V usage is TRBV7-2 and J usage is TRBJ2-1; D is unresolved. Germline CDR1 SGHTA, CDR2 FQGNSA. The CDR3 runs to 14 residues. Trimming took 1 base from V and 7 from J, leaving 11 bases between them. CDR3 sequence: CASSLDYAANEQFF. DNA of the CDR3: TGTGCCAGCAGCTTAGATTACGCGGCGAATGAGCAGTTCTTC.

The gene calls are TRBV21-1 and TRBJ2-5; the table gives TRBD2 as D, unverified against the DNA. TRBV21-1 corresponds to a pseudogene. The CDR3 loop spans 13 amino acids. In nucleotides, the CDR3 is TGTGCCAGCAGCAAAGTCTACCAAGAGACCCAGTACTTC. Its protein product is CASSKVYQETQYF.

The CDR3 loop is CASSPRRTSGKDTQYF. CDR3 coding DNA: TGTGCCAGCAGTCCACGTCGGACTAGCGGGAAAGATACGCAGTATTTT. The V gene is TRBV27, the J gene TRBJ2-3; 12 bases are shared with TRBD2. The CDR3 extends over 16 amino acids. Germline CDR1 is MNHEY and CDR2 is SMNVEV (reference sequence). V lost 5 bases, J lost 5 bases, and 8 bases stayed unmatched.

The chain carries TRBV5-1 and TRBJ1-4; 11 bases map to TRBD1. V gave up 2 bases and J gave up 7 bases; unmatched junction bases: 4. The CDR3 extends over 15 amino acids. The V gene's germline CDR1 is SGHRS and CDR2 YFSETQ. The CDR3 sequence is CASSFSGTGGEKLFF. In DNA form, the CDR3 reads TGCGCCAGCAGCTTCTCCGGGACAGGGGGTGAAAAACTGTTTTTT.

V and J are TRBV6-1 and TRBJ2-1, with unresolved D. The germline V gene has CDR1 MNHNS and CDR2 SASEGT. V lost 6 bases, J lost 9 bases, and 18 bases lay in between. This CDR3 is 14 amino acids long. The DNA for the CDR3 is TGTGCCAGCAGCCTCCCACCTGGTGGTGGTGAGCAGTTCTTC. This sequence encodes CASSLPPGGGEQFF.

V usage is TRBV27 and J usage is TRBJ2-5; D not resolved. Trimming took off 3 bases at V and 3 bases at J, with 11 bases between the two ends. Germline V gives CDR1 MNHEY, CDR2 SMNVEV (reference sequence). The length of the CDR3 is 14 residues. CDR3 in amino acids: CASSFSNYKETQYF. The DNA of the CDR3 is TGTGCCAGCAGTTTCAGTAACTACAAAGAGACCCAGTACTTC.

The chain joins TRBV11-2 to TRBJ1-1; D might be TRBD1 (6 bases). CDR3 length: 13 amino acids. Trimming took 3 bases from V and 1 from J, leaving 6 bases between them. Germline V gene sequence: CDR1 SGHAT, CDR2 FQNNGV. The CDR3 DNA reads TGTGCCAGCAGCTTCAGGGGGAACACTGAAGCTTTCTTT. Translation gives CASSFRGNTEAFF.

The J gene is TRBJ2-7, the V gene TRBV10-1; D is unresolved. V lost 0 bases and J lost 5, with 11 bases in between. Per germline, CDR1 WNHNN and CDR2 SYGVQD (reference sequence). The CDR3 consists of 14 residues. The CDR3 DNA follows: TGCGCCAGCAGTGAGTCGATAGTTACCAACGAGCAGTACTTC. Translated, it gives CASSESIVTNEQYF.

The chain employs TRBV7-8 and TRBJ2-3, with TRBD2 matching over 9 bases. Germline V gene lookup returns CDR1 SGHVS and CDR2 FQNEAQ. Unmatched junction bases numbered 10, after V lost 4 bases and J lost 5 bases. The CDR3 totals 16 residues. The chain's CDR3 is CASSSRLAGAEDTQYF. The CDR3 region has the DNA TGTGCCAGCAGCTCAAGATTAGCGGGAGCGGAAGATACGCAGTATTTT.

The rearrangement uses TRBV7-2 and TRBJ1-5; 9 bases agree with TRBD1. Trimming removed 7 bases from V and 7 bases from J; junction bases left unmatched: 17. The CDR3 is 17 amino acids. Germline V gene data show CDR1 as SGHTA and CDR2 as FQGNSA. CDR3 nucleotide sequence: TGTGCCAGCAACCTTAAAGCCCCGACAGGGGGGGAGCAGCCCCAGCATTTT. This sequence encodes CASNLKAPTGGEQPQHF. Variable domain in full (rest from reference TRBV7-2 and TRBJ1-5): GAGVSQSPSNKVTEKGKDVELRCDPISGHTALYWYRQSLGQGLEFLIYFQGNSAPDKSGLPSDRFSAERTGGSVSTLTIQRTQQEDSAVYLCASNLKAPTGGEQPQHFGDGTRLSIL.

V gene TRBV4-2 combines with J gene TRBJ2-1; no clear D gene. CDR3 length: 13 residues. V was shortened by 0 bases and J by 13 bases, with 13 bases between the two germline ends. CDR1 is LGHNA, CDR2 YNFKEQ, per germline. This CDR3 is CASSQDYATVQFF. The CDR3, as DNA: TGTGCCAGCAGCCAAGATTACGCAACTGTCCAGTTCTTC.

This clone turned up a few times. This chain joins TRBV30 and TRBJ1-1; TRBD1 might be the D (5 bases). The CDR3 covers 18 residues. The germline CDR1 and CDR2 sequences are GTSNPN and SVGIG (reference sequence). The ends were cut back, 1 base at V and 0 bases at J, with 21 bases in the middle. The CDR3 region is CAWSEWNRLGQMNTEAFF. CDR3 DNA: TGTGCCTGGAGTGAGTGGAACAGGCTTGGACAAATGAACACTGAAGCTTTCTTT.

This clone was seen once. Written as DNA, the CDR3 is TGTGCCAGCAGTCCCTGGGACAGCTCTGGAAACACCATATATTTT. Amino acid sequence: CASSPWDSSGNTIYF. The genes are TRBV6-5 and TRBJ1-3; 7 bases line up with TRBD1. The V gene end was trimmed by 5 bases and the J gene end by 0 bases; junction bases not matched to a gene: 4. The CDR3 runs 15 residues. Germline CDR1 MNHEY, CDR2 SVGAGI.

V and J are TRBV28 and TRBJ1-2; D unresolved. CDR1 MDHEN and CDR2 SYDVKM come from the germline V gene. This CDR3 has 13 residues. Trimming stripped 3 bases from V and 1 base from J, with 6 bases between. The CDR3 bases are TGTGCCAGCAGTTTTAACAGTAACTATGGCTACACCTTC. This encodes CASSFNSNYGYTF.

V and J are TRBV9 and TRBJ2-3; 12 bases line up with TRBD2. Germline V CDR1 and CDR2: SGDLS, YYNGEE. CDR3 length: 16 amino acids. With 10 bases clipped from V and 4 bases from J, the junction kept 13 bases outside the gene matches. CDR3 sequence: CAGPTSGSPEADTQYF. The CDR3 nucleotides are TGTGCCGGACCGACTAGCGGGAGCCCCGAGGCAGATACGCAGTATTTT.

J is TRBJ1-4 and V is TRBV9; D perhaps matches TRBD1 (5 bases). The CDR3 sequence is 15 residues long. Between the trimmed V and J ends, which lost 4 bases and 3 bases, there was a span of 13 bases. Germline lookup yields CDR1 SGDLS and CDR2 YYNGEE. Here the CDR3 DNA reads TGTGCCAGCAGCCTCCTGGCAGGGCCTAATGAAAAACTGTTTTTT. Its protein is CASSLLAGPNEKLFF.

The V gene is TRBV2, the J gene TRBJ1-3, with D perhaps TRBD1 (6 bases). The CDR3 is 16 amino acids. Trimming removed 6 bases from V and 2 bases from J, with 17 bases in between. Germline loops: CDR1 SNHLY, CDR2 FYNNEI. CDR3 bases: TGTGCCAGCAGCTGGGGGGGGCAACTCACTGGAAACACCATATATTTT. It specifies CASSWGGQLTGNTIYF.

This chain links TRBV19 with TRBJ2-3; 7 bases are a match to TRBD2. The germline gives CDR1 LNHDA, CDR2 SQIVND (reference sequence). The CDR3 runs to 17 residues. V lost 5 bases, J lost 2 bases, and 13 bases stayed unmatched. The CDR3 reads CASSLELATHHTDTQYF. The CDR3 nucleotides are TGTGCCAGTAGTCTCGAACTAGCGACCCATCACACAGATACGCAGTATTTT.

This sequence joins TRBV6-1 and TRBJ2-2; no reliable D call. In germline, CDR1 is MNHNS, CDR2 SASEGT. V was trimmed by 6 bases and J by 4 bases, leaving 6 bases between them. The CDR3 consists of 12 residues. The DNA of the CDR3 is TGTGCCAGCAGCACGGGCACCGGGGAGCTGTTTTTT. Its protein is CASSTGTGELFF.

This clone was detected a few times. The genes are TRBV5-4 and TRBJ1-2; D is ambiguous. The CDR3 sequence is 15 residues long. Germline assignment: CDR1 SGHNT and CDR2 YYREEE (reference sequence). V was pared by 0 bases and J by 7 bases, with 16 bases between. CDR3 DNA: TGTGCCAGCAGCTTGGTGGTTGGTGGTGTGTCTGGCTACACCTTC. As protein: CASSLVVGGVSGYTF.

V is TRBV29-1 and J is TRBJ1-2; 8 nucleotides match TRBD1. V lost 3 bases to trimming and J lost 5 bases; unmatched junction nucleotides: 8. Germline V CDR1 and CDR2: SQVTM, ANQGSEA. This CDR3 contains 14 residues. The CDR3 coding sequence is TGCAGCGTTGATAAAACAGGGGGGCATTATGGCTACACCTTC. It translates to CSVDKTGGHYGYTF.

This clone has just one count. CDR3 loop: CASSVAGERDTQYF. The DNA of the CDR3 is TGTGCCAGCAGTGTAGCGGGAGAACGCGATACGCAGTATTTT. J is TRBJ2-3 and V is TRBV2; 9 bases are a match to TRBD2. J was trimmed by 6 bases and V by 4 bases; bases with no gene match: 5. The germline V gene encodes CDR1 SNHLY and CDR2 FYNNEI. The CDR3 runs 14 residues.

This rearrangement joins TRBV7-9 to TRBJ2-7, with a weak D call TRBD2 (6 bases). The germline V gene encodes CDR1 SEHNR and CDR2 FQNEAQ (reference sequence). This CDR3 contains 15 residues. The V end was cut by 4 bases, the J end by 2 bases, with 15 bases between. This CDR3 is CASSSERVNTYEQYF. DNA of the CDR3: TGTGCCAGCAGCTCGGAGCGGGTCAATACCTACGAGCAGTACTTC.

J is TRBJ1-2 and V is TRBV7-9, with D tentatively TRBD1 (5 bases). The CDR3 extends over 14 amino acids. The V end lost 7 bases, the J end lost 2 bases, and 14 bases lay between the germline ends. The germline V gene encodes CDR1 SEHNR and CDR2 FQNEAQ (reference sequence). The CDR3 protein is CASTTEEGNYGYTF. In DNA form, the CDR3 reads TGTGCCAGCACCACCGAGGAGGGGAACTATGGCTACACCTTC.

The chain links TRBV5-1 to TRBJ1-2, with TRBD1 matching over 8 bases. The germline V gene encodes CDR1 SGHRS and CDR2 YFSETQ. This CDR3 spans 19 amino acids. With V trimmed by 4 bases and J by 5 bases, 22 bases remained unmatched. The CDR3 DNA sequence: TGCGCCAGCAGCCCCGGGGGCGCGGACAGGGCCTCCCCTGAGTATGGCTACACCTTC. Its protein product is CASSPGGADRASPEYGYTF. Full variable domain (outside the CDR3, taken from reference TRBV5-1 and TRBJ1-2): KAGVTQTPRYLIKTRGQQVTLSCSPISGHRSVSWYQQTPGQGLQFLFEYFSETQRNKGNFPGRFSGRQFSNSRSEMNVSTLELGDSALYLCASSPGGADRASPEYGYTFGSGTRLTVV.